This T cell receptor beta chain was profiled in a study of cytomegalovirus exposure and HLA in healthy donors. This clone was picked up one time. This CDR3 has 14 residues. V was clipped by 7 bases and J by 1 base; unmatched bases: 5. The germline CDR1 and CDR2 sequences are MNHEY and SMNVEV (reference sequence). Assay: immunoSEQ multiplex PCR; the TCRdb copy retains only in-frame clones and omits some. The sample records roughly 110,000 clones, around 89% being singletons. This chain uses TRBV27 with TRBJ2-7, with 9 bases aligning to TRBD1. The sample taken for sequencing was PBMCs. The source is a woman aged 18-29 years in good health and CMV-seropositive. The CDR3 DNA reads as TGTGCCAGCATGAAACAGGGGGCATCCTACGAGCAGTACTTC. Translated, it gives CASMKQGASYEQYF.